A selection of T cell receptor beta chains follows, all from one sample in a study of blood T cell repertoires in COVID-19. TCRdb keeps only in-frame clones here, not all; method: immunoSEQ multiplex PCR. Of around 250,000 clones in the sample, 90% were seen once. The specimen was peripheral blood. The receptor set was obtained from a woman aged 55-70 years with COVID-19, enrolled during active disease. Each CDR3 is given with its conserved first and last residue. A D gene is named only where the DNA matches it firmly. Clone size is not always given. Where it is, it says once, few, many or a class for expanded clones.

D	J	size	V	CDR3	DNA
TRBD1	TRBJ1-2	.	TRBV6-6	CASSLLQGANGYTF	TGTGCCAGCAGCCTACTCCAGGGGGCTAATGGCTACACCTTC
.	TRBJ1-1	.	TRBV29-1	CSVEGLSAEAFF	TGCAGCGTTGAAGGCCTCTCGGCTGAAGCTTTCTTT
.	TRBJ1-2	.	TRBV30	CAWSPTTGYTF	TGTGCCTGGAGTCCGACGACCGGGTACACCTTC
.	TRBJ2-5	.	TRBV5-4	CASSLVGGARETQYF	TGTGCCAGCAGCTTGGTAGGGGGGGCCCGAGAGACCCAGTACTTC
.	TRBJ1-2	.	TRBV5-6	CASSFGAGLLTGYTF	TGTGCCAGCAGCTTTGGGGCTGGGCTCCTTACTGGCTACACCTTC
.	TRBJ1-2	.	TRBV9	CASSDGGYGYTF	TGTGCCAGCAGCGACGGGGGCTATGGCTACACCTTC
.	TRBJ1-5	.	TRBV30	CAWNQRESQPQHF	TGTGCCTGGAACCAAAGAGAGAGCCAGCCCCAGCATTTT
TRBD1	TRBJ1-3	.	TRBV7-2	CASSPRTGGMGNTIYF	TGTGCCAGCAGCCCCCGGACAGGGGGTATGGGAAACACCATATATTTT
TRBD1	TRBJ2-3	.	TRBV18	CASSPPVGQGIDTQYF	TGTGCCAGCTCTCCCCCAGTAGGACAGGGGATAGATACGCAGTATTTT
.	TRBJ1-6	.	TRBV5-1	CASSLGPHGAALNSPLHF	TGCGCCAGCAGCTTGGGGCCCCATGGGGCCGCCCTTAATTCACCCCTCCACTTT
TRBD1	TRBJ2-7	.	TRBV6-5	CASSKDRVRYEQYF	TGTGCCAGCAGCAAGGACAGGGTTCGGTACGAGCAGTACTTC
TRBD2	TRBJ2-3	.	TRBV2	CASRRLAGGTDTQYF	TGTGCCAGCAGACGACTAGCGGGGGGCACAGATACGCAGTATTTT
.	TRBJ2-1	.	TRBV7-2	CASSLVVGRDNEQFF	TGTGCCAGCAGCTTAGTGGTGGGCCGCGACAATGAGCAGTTCTTC
.	TRBJ1-1	.	TRBV12-3/TRBV12-4	CASRTQGSTEAFF	TGTGCCAGCAGAACCCAGGGTTCCACTGAAGCTTTCTTT
TRBD2	TRBJ2-5	.	TRBV19	CASSISSGGETQYF	TGTGCCAGTAGTATCTCTAGCGGGGGGGAGACCCAGTACTTC
.	TRBJ2-7	.	TRBV3-1/TRBV3-2	CASSQRTGSEQYF	TGTGCCAGCAGCCAACGCACAGGTTCCGAGCAGTACTTC
TRBD1	TRBJ2-1	.	TRBV7-6	CASSLPPRGIGYNEQFF	TGTGCCAGCAGCTTACCCCCCAGGGGGATCGGGTACAATGAGCAGTTCTTC
.	TRBJ1-3	.	TRBV5-1	CASSLAGRPNTIYF	TGCGCCAGCAGCTTGGCCGGCAGGCCCAACACCATATATTTT
.	TRBJ2-3	once	TRBV6-5	CGAGTDTQYF	TGTGGGGCCGGCACAGATACGCAGTATTTT
.	TRBJ1-5	.	TRBV29-1	CSVSVNRNQPQHF	TGCAGCGTTTCGGTCAATCGCAATCAGCCCCAGCATTTT